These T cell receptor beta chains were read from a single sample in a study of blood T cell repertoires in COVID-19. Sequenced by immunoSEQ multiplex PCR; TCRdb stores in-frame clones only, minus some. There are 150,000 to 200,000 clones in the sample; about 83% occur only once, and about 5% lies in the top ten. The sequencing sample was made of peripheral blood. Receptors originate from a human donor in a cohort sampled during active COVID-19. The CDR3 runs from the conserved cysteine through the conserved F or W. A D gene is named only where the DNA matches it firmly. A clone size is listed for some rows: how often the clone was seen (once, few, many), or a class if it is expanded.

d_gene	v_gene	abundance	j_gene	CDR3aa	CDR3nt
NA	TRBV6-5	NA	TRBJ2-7	CASKRAGNYEQYF	TGTGCCAGCAAACGGGCGGGAAACTACGAGCAGTACTTC
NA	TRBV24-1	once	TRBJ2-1	CATSLETSTSGEQFF	TGTGCCACCAGTCTTGAGACTTCAACCTCGGGGGAGCAGTTCTTC
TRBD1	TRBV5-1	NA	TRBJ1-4	CASSLGDRGYEKLFF	TGCGCCAGCAGCTTGGGCGACAGGGGGTATGAAAAACTGTTTTTT
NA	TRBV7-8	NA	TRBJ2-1	CASSLGSGYNEQFF	TGTGCCAGCAGCTTGGGCAGCGGGTACAATGAGCAGTTCTTC
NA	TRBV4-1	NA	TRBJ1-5	CASSQDSGARQPQHF	TGCGCCAGCAGCCAAGATTCAGGGGCAAGGCAGCCCCAGCATTTT
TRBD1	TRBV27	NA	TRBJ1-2	CASSKSRQGYNYGYTF	TGTGCCAGCAGTAAGAGCAGACAGGGTTATAACTATGGCTACACCTTC
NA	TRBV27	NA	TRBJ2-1	CASSPPRGEQFF	TGTGCCAGCAGCCCTCCTCGGGGTGAGCAGTTCTTC
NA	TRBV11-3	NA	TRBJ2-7	CASRPVAVEEQYF	TGTGCCAGCAGACCCGTAGCGGTCGAGGAGCAGTACTTC
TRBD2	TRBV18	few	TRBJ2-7	CASSSYPGEGSYEQYF	TGTGCCAGCTCCTCCTACCCGGGGGAGGGCTCCTACGAGCAGTACTTC
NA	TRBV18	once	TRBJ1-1	CASSSATVNTEAFF	TGTGCCAGCTCCTCGGCGACAGTGAACACTGAAGCTTTCTTT
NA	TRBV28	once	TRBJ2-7	CASSLDQANYEQYF	TGTGCCAGCAGTCTTGATCAGGCGAACTACGAGCAGTACTTC
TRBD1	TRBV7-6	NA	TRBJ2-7	CASSLVGQGSYEQYF	TGTGCCAGCAGCTTAGTGGGACAGGGATCCTACGAGCAGTACTTC
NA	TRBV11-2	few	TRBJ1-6	CASSLAGVDSPLHF	TGTGCCAGCAGCTTAGCGGGGGTGGATTCACCCCTCCACTTT